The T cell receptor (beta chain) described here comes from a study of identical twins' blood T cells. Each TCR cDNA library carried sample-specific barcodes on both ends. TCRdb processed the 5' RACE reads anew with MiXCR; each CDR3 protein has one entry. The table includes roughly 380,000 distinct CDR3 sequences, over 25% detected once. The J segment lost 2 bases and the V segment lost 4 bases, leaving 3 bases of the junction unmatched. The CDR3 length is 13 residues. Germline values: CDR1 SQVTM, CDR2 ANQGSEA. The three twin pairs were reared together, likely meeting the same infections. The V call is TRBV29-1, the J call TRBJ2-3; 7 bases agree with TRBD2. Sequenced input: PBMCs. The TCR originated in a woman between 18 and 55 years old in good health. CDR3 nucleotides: TGCAGCGTTGTGAGCGGGAACACAGATACGCAGTATTTT. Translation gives CSVVSGNTDTQYF.